The 17 T cell receptor beta chains below were found in one sample sequenced in a study of identical twins. Via MiXCR, TCRdb re-called the 5' RACE reads, giving one row per CDR3 protein. The sample yields 310,000 or so distinct CDR3 sequences, less than 9% seen once. Another study also made use of these data, one on yellow fever vaccine responses in identical twins.

The sample taken for sequencing was memory (CD45RO+) T cells sorted from blood. The receptor set was obtained from a woman aged 18-30 years in good health.

This clonotype has just a few counts. The genes are TRBV6-4 and TRBJ2-7; tentative D call: TRBD1 (7 bases). V was shortened by 4 bases and J by 0 bases, with 25 bases between the two germline ends. The CDR3 consists of 19 residues. The germline V gene encodes CDR1 MRHNA and CDR2 SNTAGT. The CDR3 loop is CASSAWRGQSLLRSYEQYV. CDR3 nucleotides: TGTGCCAGCAGTGCCTGGAGGGGACAGTCTCTCCTTCGCTCCTACGAGCAGTACGTC.

This clonotype was seen ten or more times. The rearrangement uses TRBV4-2 and TRBJ2-7; 9 bases are a match to TRBD1. Germline CDR1 and CDR2: LGHNA and YNFKEQ. The CDR3 covers 13 residues. The V segment lost 3 bases and the J segment 4 bases; nucleotides outside the gene matches: 1. This CDR3 reads CASSQDRGYEQYV. CDR3 nucleotide sequence: TGTGCCAGCAGCCAGGACAGGGGATACGAGCAGTACGTC.

This clonotype has only a few counts. The chain has TRBV19 and TRBJ2-7, with 7 nucleotides matching TRBD2. J lost 1 base, V lost 3 bases, and 6 bases had no gene match. Germline V gene lookup returns CDR1 LNHDA and CDR2 SQIVND (reference sequence). CDR3 size: 15 residues. In DNA form, the CDR3 reads TGTGCCAGTAGTATCTCGAGCGGGACGTCCTACGAGCAGTACTTC. Translating it yields CASSISSGTSYEQYF.

The chain employs TRBV28 and TRBJ2-4, with TRBD2 matching 12 bases. The germline V gene has CDR1 MDHEN and CDR2 SYDVKM. The CDR3 length is 19 residues. J was trimmed by 9 bases and V by 3 bases; bases with no gene match: 18. The CDR3 DNA reads as TGTGCCAGCAGTTTGGGAATCAGGACTAGCGGGGAGCCGTCCCGCATTCAGTACTTC. Its protein product is CASSLGIRTSGEPSRIQYF.

In its sample, this clonotype was seen a few times. The chain combines TRBV6-1 with TRBJ2-7, with 12 nucleotides matching TRBD2. J gave up 8 bases and V 4 bases, and 6 bases lay outside the gene matches. CDR3 length: 14 amino acids. Germline V gives CDR1 MNHNS, CDR2 SASEGT. CDR3 nucleotide sequence: TGTGCCAGCAGTGGAGGACTAGCGGGGAATCAGCAGTACGTC. Translation: CASSGGLAGNQQYV.

This clonotype was found many times. The chain combines TRBV12-3 or TRBV12-4 with TRBJ2-5; D possibly corresponds to TRBD1 (6 bases). V dropped 6 bases and J dropped 4 bases, with 15 bases sitting between them. The CDR3 spans 14 residues. The CDR3 DNA reads as TGTGCCAGCAGCAATAACCGGGACACAGAGACCCAGTACTTC. Amino acids: CASSNNRDTETQYF.

The CDR3 loop is CASHEGSGNYNEQFF. DNA for the CDR3: TGTGCCAGTCATGAGGGGTCAGGGAACTACAATGAGCAGTTCTTC. The chain joins TRBV19 to TRBJ2-1; D assignment may be TRBD1 or TRBD2 (5 bases each). This CDR3 comprises 15 residues. Trimming left V 8 bases short and J 3 bases short, with 17 bases between. Germline V gene lookup returns CDR1 LNHDA and CDR2 SQIVND (reference sequence). Full variable domain (missing parts from reference TRBV19 and TRBJ2-1): DGGITQSPKYLFRKEGQNVTLSCEQNLNHDAMYWYRQDPGQGLRLIYYSQIVNDFQKGDIAEGYSVSREKKESFPLTVTSAQKNPTAFYLCASHEGSGNYNEQFFGPGTRLTVL.

This clonotype was seen at least ten times. This rearrangement joins TRBV20-1 to TRBJ1-1; D remains ambiguous. V lost 0 bases to trimming and J lost 4 bases, with 9 bases between them. In germline, CDR1 is DFQATT, CDR2 SNEGSKA (reference sequence). The CDR3 extends over 13 amino acids. CDR3 nucleotides: TGCAGTGCTAGAGATCGTCAGGTCACTGAAGCTTTCTTT. Protein: CSARDRQVTEAFF.

There are a few counts of this clonotype. The chain joins TRBV5-6 to TRBJ1-2; 10 bases are a match to TRBD1. The CDR3 is 13 amino acids. Germline lookup yields CDR1 SGHDT and CDR2 YYEEEE. The V segment lost 4 bases and the J segment 8 bases; nucleotides outside the gene matches: 5. The CDR3 coding sequence is TGTGCCAGCAGCCCCGGGACAGGGGACGGCTACACCTTC. It is translated as CASSPGTGDGYTF.

This clonotype was detected many times. This chain joins TRBV28 and TRBJ2-5; 10 nucleotides match TRBD2. V was clipped by 4 bases and J by 4 bases; unmatched bases: 9. The germline gives CDR1 MDHEN, CDR2 SYDVKM. The CDR3 length is 16 residues. CDR3: CASSYSSGSVPETQYF. The CDR3 coding sequence is TGTGCCAGCAGTTACTCTAGCGGGAGCGTCCCAGAGACCCAGTACTTC.

This clonotype was observed at least ten times. The chain joins TRBV5-1 to TRBJ2-3; TRBD2 matches at 9 bases. Germline-derived CDR1 and CDR2 are SGHRS and YFSETQ. The CDR3 loop spans 15 amino acids. Losses at the gene ends were 3 bases for V and 7 bases for J; bases not matched to a gene: 9. The CDR3, as DNA: TGCGCCAGCAGCTCGACTAGCGGACTTATGAATACGCAGTATTTT. It is translated as CASSSTSGLMNTQYF.

There are a few counts of this clonotype. The rearrangement uses TRBV18 and TRBJ1-1, with D hard to call. Germline CDR1 and CDR2: KGHSH and LQKENI. The CDR3 extends over 20 amino acids. V lost 3 bases and J 1 base, leaving 27 bases between the germline ends. This chain's CDR3 is CASSPGVSPFLGRTNTEAFF. The CDR3 DNA reads as TGTGCCAGCTCACCTGGTGTTTCCCCATTTTTGGGCAGGACGAACACTGAAGCTTTCTTT.

This clonotype was observed many times. The gene calls are TRBV24-1 and TRBJ2-1; D ambiguous. Germline-derived CDR1 and CDR2 are KGHDR and SFDVKD. CDR3 length equals 14 residues. Trimming cost V 2 bases and J 5 bases, with 9 bases left between them. CDR3 bases: TGTGCCACCAGTGATTGGCAAAAACACAATGAGCAGTTCTTC. This gives the protein CATSDWQKHNEQFF.

This clonotype was picked up many times. The chain uses TRBV29-1 and TRBJ2-3; D unclear. The CDR3 runs to 15 residues. Germline loops: CDR1 SQVTM, CDR2 ANQGSEA. V shed 6 bases and J shed 2 bases, with 18 bases lying between them. The CDR3 DNA reads TGCAGCGTCCGACCCCCGGACGCCCTCACAGATACGCAGTATTTT. Translation: CSVRPPDALTDTQYF.

In its sample, this clonotype was seen many times. The J gene is TRBJ1-5, the V gene TRBV10-3; no definite D call. Trimming took 2 bases from V and 3 from J, leaving 8 bases between them. This CDR3 region has 14 residues. The germline V gene encodes CDR1 ENHRY and CDR2 SYGVKD. The CDR3 is CAISEGRPNQPQHF. The CDR3 DNA sequence: TGTGCCATCAGTGAGGGCAGGCCCAATCAGCCCCAGCATTTT.

The V call is TRBV5-4, the J call TRBJ1-6, with D perhaps matching TRBD1 (5 bases). V lost 3 bases and J lost 10, with 14 bases in between. The CDR3 covers 14 residues. Looked up from germline, CDR1 is SGHNT and CDR2 is YYREEE (reference sequence). CDR3 nucleotide sequence: TGTGCCAGCAGCTCCAGGGAGCAGGAGTCACCCCTCCACTTT. Its translation is CASSSREQESPLHF.

The chain combines TRBV15 with TRBJ2-2; 8 bases are shared with TRBD1. Germline loops: CDR1 LNHNV, CDR2 YYDKDF (reference sequence). CDR3 length equals 15 residues. With 3 bases clipped from V and 1 base from J, the junction kept 1 base outside the gene matches. The CDR3 region has the DNA TGTGCCACCAGCAGGGACAGGGAGAACACCGGGGAGCTGTTTTTT. Residues: CATSRDRENTGELFF.